These 2 T cell receptor beta chains originate from one sample sequenced in a study of shared clonotypes between healthy human individuals. CD8 cells regarded as naive lacked CD45RO, were positively chosen for CCR7, and omitted terminally differentiated effector memory CD45RA+ cells. The protocol was immunoSEQ multiplex PCR, while the TCRdb copy is restricted to in-frame clones and leaves out a portion. The sample holds hundreds of thousands of clones, 85% to 95% seen once. Sequencing used naive CD8+ T cells sorted from blood. The receptors stem from a man under 40 in good health.

The rearrangement links TRBV5-1 to TRBJ2-1, with 8 positions matching TRBD2. This CDR3 has 21 residues. The ends lost 4 bases at V and 0 bases at J; junction bases unmatched: 21. Germline V gene sequence: CDR1 SGHRS, CDR2 YFSETQ. The DNA for the CDR3 is TGCGCCAGCAGCCCGGGCGGCGGTCTAGCGGGCTCCGAGTTCTCCTACAATGAGCAGTTCTTC. Its translation: CASSPGGGLAGSEFSYNEQFF.

Only one count was recorded for this clone. This chain uses TRBV6-4 with TRBJ1-2, with D hard to call. CDR1 is MRHNA, CDR2 SNTAGT, per germline. The CDR3 runs 13 residues. V dropped 3 bases and J dropped 10 bases, with 15 bases sitting between them. The CDR3 loop reads CASSDTGRRDYTF. CDR3 nucleotides: TGTGCCAGCAGTGATACTGGCCGGCGGGACTACACCTTC.